This TCR beta chain is from a study of T cells in localized non-small cell lung cancer. The study's findings and limits: It remains possible that heterogeneity exists, since only one tumor region was sequenced. Appearing in adjacent lung were a median about 59 of the top 100 tumor clones. Clonality peaked in uninvolved adjacent lung rather than tumor.

This clone appeared once. The antigen remains undetermined. Some clones are missing from TCRdb's copy, which holds only in-frame ones; the method was immunoSEQ multiplex PCR. The data hold roughly 48,000 clones, with 70% to 80% observed a single time. This CDR3 spans 17 amino acids. CDR1 and CDR2 from the germline V gene are LGHNA and YSLEER. The V end was cut by 0 bases, the J end by 7 bases, with 20 bases between. The chain links TRBV4-3 to TRBJ2-3; possibly TRBD2 for D (6 bases). Sequencing used peripheral blood, obtained before any cancer treatment. The TCR comes from a man aged 40 to 75 with stage I squamous cell lung carcinoma. The CDR3 protein is CASSQDSGREVVYTQYF. In DNA form, the CDR3 reads TGCGCCAGCAGCCAAGATTCGGGCAGGGAGGTTGTTTATACGCAGTATTTT.